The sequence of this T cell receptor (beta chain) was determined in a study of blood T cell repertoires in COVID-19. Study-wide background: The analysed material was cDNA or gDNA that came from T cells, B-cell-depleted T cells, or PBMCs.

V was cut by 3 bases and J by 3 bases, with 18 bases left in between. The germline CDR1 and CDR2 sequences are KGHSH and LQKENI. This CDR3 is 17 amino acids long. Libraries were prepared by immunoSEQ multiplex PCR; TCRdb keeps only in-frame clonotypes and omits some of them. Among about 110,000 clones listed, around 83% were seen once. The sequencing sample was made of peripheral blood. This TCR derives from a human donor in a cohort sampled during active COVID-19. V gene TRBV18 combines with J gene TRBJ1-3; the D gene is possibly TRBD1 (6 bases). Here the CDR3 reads CASSPTPPGTLGNTIYF. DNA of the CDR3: TGTGCCAGCTCACCCACCCCCCCCGGGACACTTGGAAACACCATATATTTT.